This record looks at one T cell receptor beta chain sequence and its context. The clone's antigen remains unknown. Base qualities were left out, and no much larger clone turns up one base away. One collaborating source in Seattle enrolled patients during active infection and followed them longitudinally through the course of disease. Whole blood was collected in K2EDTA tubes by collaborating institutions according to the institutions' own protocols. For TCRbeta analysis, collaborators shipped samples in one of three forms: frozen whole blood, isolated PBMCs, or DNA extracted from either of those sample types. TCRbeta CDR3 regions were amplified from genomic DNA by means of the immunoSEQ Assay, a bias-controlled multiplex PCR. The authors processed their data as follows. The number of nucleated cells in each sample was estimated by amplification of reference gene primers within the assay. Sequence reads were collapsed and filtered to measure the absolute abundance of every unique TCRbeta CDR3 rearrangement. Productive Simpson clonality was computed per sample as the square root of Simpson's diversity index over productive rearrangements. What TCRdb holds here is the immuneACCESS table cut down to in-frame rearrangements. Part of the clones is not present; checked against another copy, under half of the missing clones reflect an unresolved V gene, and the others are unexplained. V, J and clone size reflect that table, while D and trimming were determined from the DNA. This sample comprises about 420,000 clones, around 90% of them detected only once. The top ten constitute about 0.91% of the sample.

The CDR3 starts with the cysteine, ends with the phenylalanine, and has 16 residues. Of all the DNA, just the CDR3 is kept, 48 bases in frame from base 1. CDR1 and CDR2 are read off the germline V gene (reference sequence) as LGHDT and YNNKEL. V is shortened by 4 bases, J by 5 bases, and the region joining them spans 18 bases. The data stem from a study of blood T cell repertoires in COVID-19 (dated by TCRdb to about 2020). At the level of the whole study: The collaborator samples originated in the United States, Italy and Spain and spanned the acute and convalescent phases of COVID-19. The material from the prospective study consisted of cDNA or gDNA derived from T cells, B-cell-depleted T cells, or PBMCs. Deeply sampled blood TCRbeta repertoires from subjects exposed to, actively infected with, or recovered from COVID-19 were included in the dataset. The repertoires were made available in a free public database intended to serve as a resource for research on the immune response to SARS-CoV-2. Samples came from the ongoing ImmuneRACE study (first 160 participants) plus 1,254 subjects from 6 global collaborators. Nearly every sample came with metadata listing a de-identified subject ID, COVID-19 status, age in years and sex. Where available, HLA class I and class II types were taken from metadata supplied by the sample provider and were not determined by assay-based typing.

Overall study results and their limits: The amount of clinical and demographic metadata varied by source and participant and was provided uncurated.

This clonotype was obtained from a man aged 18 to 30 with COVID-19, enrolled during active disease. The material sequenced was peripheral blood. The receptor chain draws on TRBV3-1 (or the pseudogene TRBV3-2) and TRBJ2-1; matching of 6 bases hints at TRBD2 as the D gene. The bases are TGTGCCAGCAGCCTTCTCGGTTCGCGGGGAAACAATGAGCAGTTCTTC. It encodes CASSLLGSRGNNEQFF.